A single sample gave rise to the 6 T cell receptor beta chains below, sequenced in a study of CD8 T cells in ankylosing spondylitis. Study-wide points: For ankylosing spondylitis blood, a TCR beta motif of 7 to 9 highly homologous variants appeared characteristic.

TCRdb ran MiXCR on the 5' RACE reads and lists one entry per CDR3 protein. This table holds over 450,000 distinct CDR3 sequences, about 13% found once. Their target antigens are unknown. Sequencing used blood, either unsorted or a sorted T cell fraction (not recorded which). The receptors stem from a male donor with ankylosing spondylitis.

This clonotype was seen only a few times. This chain connects TRBV11-2 to TRBJ2-7; 9 positions agree with TRBD1. The V segment lost 3 bases and the J segment 6 bases; nucleotides outside the gene matches: 3. This CDR3 region has 13 residues. Germline V gene lookup returns CDR1 SGHAT and CDR2 FQNNGV. The CDR3 nucleotides are TGTGCCAGCAGCTTTACGACAGGGGGCGAGCAGTACGTC. Protein: CASSFTTGGEQYV.

Only a few counts were recorded for this clonotype. V gene TRBV5-6 combines with J gene TRBJ2-7, with 10 nucleotides matching TRBD2. Germline assignment: CDR1 SGHDT and CDR2 YYEEEE. Trimming at V came to 0 bases and at J to 5 bases, leaving 5 bases not matched to a gene. The CDR3 contains 15 residues. CDR3 region: CASSLALAGVNEQYF. CDR3 nucleotides: TGTGCCAGCAGCTTGGCGCTAGCGGGAGTGAACGAGCAGTACTTC.

This clonotype was counted a few times. This chain connects TRBV28 to TRBJ1-4; D unresolved. Germline loops: CDR1 MDHEN, CDR2 SYDVKM. V was pared by 7 bases and J by 0 bases, with 24 bases between. The length of the CDR3 is 19 residues. The CDR3 loop is CASTPAAAGNEATNEKLFF. CDR3 nucleotide sequence: TGTGCCAGCACCCCTGCAGCGGCAGGCAACGAAGCAACTAATGAAAAACTGTTTTTT.

The table lists this clonotype with a few counts. This chain joins TRBV25-1 and TRBJ2-1; perhaps TRBD1 as D (5 bases). This CDR3 is built from 15 residues. V lost 1 base to trimming and J lost 8 bases, with 15 bases between them. From germline, CDR1 is MGHDK and CDR2 SYGVNS. This chain's CDR3 is CASSEWQGARDEQFF. CDR3 coding DNA: TGTGCCAGCAGTGAATGGCAAGGGGCTAGGGATGAGCAGTTCTTC.

The sample holds a few counts of this clonotype. The J gene is TRBJ2-7, the V gene TRBV20-1; D might be TRBD1 (6 bases). V gave up 8 bases and J gave up 0 bases, with 11 bases separating them. Germline CDR1 reads DFQATT; CDR2 reads SNEGSKA (reference sequence). This CDR3 spans 12 amino acids. For the CDR3, the DNA is TGCAGTATTGGACAGAGCTCCTACGAGCAGTACTTC. It codes for CSIGQSSYEQYF.

Notes on this clonotype: One base away lies a much larger clone, so this may be a sequencing read error. The chain uses TRBV7-6 and TRBJ2-3; 7 positions match TRBD2. J gave up 1 base and V 4 bases, and 5 bases lay outside the gene matches. Germline CDR1 SGHVS, CDR2 FNYEAQ. This CDR3 region has 15 residues. The CDR3 DNA reads as TGTGCCAGCAGCTCCGGACTAGGGGGCACAGATACGCAGTATTTT. It codes for CASSSGLGGTDTQYF.